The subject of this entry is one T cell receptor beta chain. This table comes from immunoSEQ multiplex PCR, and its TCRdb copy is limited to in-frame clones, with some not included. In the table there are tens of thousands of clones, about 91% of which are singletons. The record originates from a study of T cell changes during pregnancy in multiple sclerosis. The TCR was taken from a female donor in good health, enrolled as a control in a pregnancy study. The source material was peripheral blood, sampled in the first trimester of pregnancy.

The CDR3 protein is CARPGTVVTNEQFF. In DNA, the CDR3 is TGTGCCCGACCAGGGACAGTGGTGACCAATGAGCAGTTCTTC. The chain recombines TRBV28 with TRBJ2-1; 7 nucleotides align to TRBD1. CDR1 and CDR2 from the germline V gene are MDHEN and SYDVKM. V was clipped by 11 bases and J by 6 bases; unmatched bases: 13. The CDR3 contains 14 residues.